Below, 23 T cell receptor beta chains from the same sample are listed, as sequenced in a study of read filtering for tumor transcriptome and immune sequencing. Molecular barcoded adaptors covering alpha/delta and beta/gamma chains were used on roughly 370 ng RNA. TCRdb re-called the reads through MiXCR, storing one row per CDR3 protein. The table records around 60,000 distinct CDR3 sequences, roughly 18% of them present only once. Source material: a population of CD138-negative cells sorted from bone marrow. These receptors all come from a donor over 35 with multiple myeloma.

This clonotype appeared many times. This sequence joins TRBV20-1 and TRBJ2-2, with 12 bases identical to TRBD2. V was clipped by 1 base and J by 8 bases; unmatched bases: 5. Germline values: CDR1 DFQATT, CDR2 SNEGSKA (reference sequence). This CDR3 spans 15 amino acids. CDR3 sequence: CSARASGRARGELFF. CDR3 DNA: TGCAGTGCTAGAGCTAGCGGGAGGGCCAGGGGGGAGCTGTTTTTT.

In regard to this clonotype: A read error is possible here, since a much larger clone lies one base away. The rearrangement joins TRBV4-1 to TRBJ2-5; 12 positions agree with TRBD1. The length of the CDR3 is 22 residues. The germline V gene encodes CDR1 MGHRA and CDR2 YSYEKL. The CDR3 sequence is CASSQAPGQGASVREGLQTQYF. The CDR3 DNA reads TGCGCCAGCAGTCAAGCGCCGGGACAGGGGGCTAGCGTTCGGGAGGGCCTTCAGACCCAGTACTTC.

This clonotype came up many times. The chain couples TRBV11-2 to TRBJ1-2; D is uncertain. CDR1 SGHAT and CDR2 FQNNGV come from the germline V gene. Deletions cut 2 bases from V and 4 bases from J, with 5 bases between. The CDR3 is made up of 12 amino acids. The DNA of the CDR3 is TGTGCCAGCAGCTTATGGGGCTATGGCTACACCTTC. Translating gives CASSLWGYGYTF.

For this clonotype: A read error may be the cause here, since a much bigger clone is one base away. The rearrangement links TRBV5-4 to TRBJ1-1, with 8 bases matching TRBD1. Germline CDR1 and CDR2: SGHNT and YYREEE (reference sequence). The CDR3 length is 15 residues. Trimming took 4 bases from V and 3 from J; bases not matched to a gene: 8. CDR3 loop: CASSQDRVGDTEAFF. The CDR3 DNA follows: TGTGCCAGCAGCCAGGACAGGGTCGGTGACACTGAAGCTTTCTTT.

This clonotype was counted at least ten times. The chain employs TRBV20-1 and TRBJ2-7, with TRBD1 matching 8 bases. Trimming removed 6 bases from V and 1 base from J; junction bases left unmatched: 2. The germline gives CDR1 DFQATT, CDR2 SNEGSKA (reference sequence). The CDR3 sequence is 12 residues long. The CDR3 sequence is CSAGTGSYEQYF. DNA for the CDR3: TGCAGTGCAGGGACAGGTTCCTACGAGCAGTACTTC.

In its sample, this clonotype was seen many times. The CDR3 DNA reads TGTGCCAGCAGCTTAGTGGGGGGGCTGGACACTGAAGCTTTCTTT. Translated, it gives CASSLVGGLDTEAFF. The chain is built from TRBV7-2 and TRBJ1-1; possibly TRBD1 for D (6 bases). This CDR3 is 15 amino acids long. V shed 1 base and J shed 3 bases, with 12 bases lying between them. The germline gives CDR1 SGHTA, CDR2 FQGNSA.

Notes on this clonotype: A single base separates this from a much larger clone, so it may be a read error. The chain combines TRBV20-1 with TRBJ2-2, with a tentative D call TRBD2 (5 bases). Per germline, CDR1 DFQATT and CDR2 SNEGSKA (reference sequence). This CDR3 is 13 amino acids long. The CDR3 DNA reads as TGCAGTGCTAGAGTGAGGAACACCGGGGAGCTGCTTTTT. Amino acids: CSARVRNTGELLF.

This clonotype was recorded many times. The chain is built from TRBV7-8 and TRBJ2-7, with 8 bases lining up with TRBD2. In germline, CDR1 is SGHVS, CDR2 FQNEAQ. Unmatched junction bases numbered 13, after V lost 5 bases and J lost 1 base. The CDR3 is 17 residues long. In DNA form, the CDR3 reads TGTGCCAGCAGCCCCAAAAGGGGAGCGGGGGAGTCCTACGAGCAGTACTTC. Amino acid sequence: CASSPKRGAGESYEQYF.

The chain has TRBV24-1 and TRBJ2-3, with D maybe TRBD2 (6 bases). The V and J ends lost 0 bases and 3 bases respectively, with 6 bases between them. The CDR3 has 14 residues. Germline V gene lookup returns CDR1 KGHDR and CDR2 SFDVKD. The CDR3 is CATSDLRGTDTQYF. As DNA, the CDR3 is TGTGCCACCAGTGATTTGCGGGGGACAGATACGCAGTATTTT.

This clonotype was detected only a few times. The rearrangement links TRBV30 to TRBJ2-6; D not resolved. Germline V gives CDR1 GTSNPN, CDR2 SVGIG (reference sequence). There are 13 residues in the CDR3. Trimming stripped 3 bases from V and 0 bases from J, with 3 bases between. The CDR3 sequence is CAWSSSGANVLTF. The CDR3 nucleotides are TGTGCCTGGAGCTCCTCTGGGGCCAACGTCCTGACTTTC.

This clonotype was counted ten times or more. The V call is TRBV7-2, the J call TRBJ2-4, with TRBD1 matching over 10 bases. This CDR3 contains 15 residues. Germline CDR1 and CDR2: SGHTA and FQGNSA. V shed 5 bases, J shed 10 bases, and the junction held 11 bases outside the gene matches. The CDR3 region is CASSPRQGALYIQYF. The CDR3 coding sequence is TGTGCCAGCAGCCCGAGACAGGGGGCTTTGTATATTCAGTACTTC.

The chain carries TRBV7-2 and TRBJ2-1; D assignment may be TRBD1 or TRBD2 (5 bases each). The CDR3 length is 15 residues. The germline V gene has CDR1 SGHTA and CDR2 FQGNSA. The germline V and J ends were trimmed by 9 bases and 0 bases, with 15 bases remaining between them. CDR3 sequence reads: CARRDSGFSYNEQFF. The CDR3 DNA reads TGTGCCAGACGCGACAGCGGATTCTCCTACAATGAGCAGTTCTTC.

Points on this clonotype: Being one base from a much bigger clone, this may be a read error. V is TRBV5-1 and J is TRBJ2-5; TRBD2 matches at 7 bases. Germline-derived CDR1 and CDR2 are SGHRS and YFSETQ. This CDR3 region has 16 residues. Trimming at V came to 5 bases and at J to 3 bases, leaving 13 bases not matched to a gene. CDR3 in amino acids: CASRRIRGEYEETQYF. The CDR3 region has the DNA TGCGCCAGCAGACGCATCCGGGGGGAGTATGAAGAGACCCAGTACTTC.

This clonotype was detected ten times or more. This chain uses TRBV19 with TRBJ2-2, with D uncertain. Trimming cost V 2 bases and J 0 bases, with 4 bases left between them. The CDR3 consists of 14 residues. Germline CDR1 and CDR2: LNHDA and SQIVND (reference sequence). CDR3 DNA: TGTGCCAGTAGTATACGTCCGAACACCGGGGAGCTGTTTTTT. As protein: CASSIRPNTGELFF. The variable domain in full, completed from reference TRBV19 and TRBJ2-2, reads DGGITQSPKYLFRKEGQNVTLSCEQNLNHDAMYWYRQDPGQGLRLIYYSQIVNDFQKGDIAEGYSVSREKKESFPLTVTSAQKNPTAFYLCASSIRPNTGELFFGEGSRLTVL.

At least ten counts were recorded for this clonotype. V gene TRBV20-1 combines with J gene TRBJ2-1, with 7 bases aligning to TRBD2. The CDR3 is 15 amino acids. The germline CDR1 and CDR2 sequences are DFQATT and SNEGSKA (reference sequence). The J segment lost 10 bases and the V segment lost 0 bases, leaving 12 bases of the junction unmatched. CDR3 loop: CSAREIQGGLKEQFF. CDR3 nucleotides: TGCAGTGCTAGAGAGATCCAGGGAGGGTTAAAGGAGCAGTTCTTC.

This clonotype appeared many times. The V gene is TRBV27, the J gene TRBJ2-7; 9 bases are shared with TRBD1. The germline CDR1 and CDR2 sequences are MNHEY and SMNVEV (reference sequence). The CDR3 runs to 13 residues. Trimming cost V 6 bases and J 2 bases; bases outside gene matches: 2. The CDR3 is CASRRQGAYEQYF. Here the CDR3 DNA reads TGTGCCAGCAGACGACAGGGGGCCTACGAGCAGTACTTC.

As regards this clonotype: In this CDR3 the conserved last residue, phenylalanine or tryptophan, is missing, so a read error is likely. The CDR3 is CASSYSRQLKTEAFL. The CDR3 DNA is TGTGCCAGCAGTTACTCCCGACAGTTGAAGACTGAAGCTTTCCTT. V and J are TRBV6-5 and TRBJ1-1; the D gene is possibly TRBD1 (5 bases). The CDR3 has 15 amino acids. Germline V gene lookup returns CDR1 MNHEY and CDR2 SVGAGI.

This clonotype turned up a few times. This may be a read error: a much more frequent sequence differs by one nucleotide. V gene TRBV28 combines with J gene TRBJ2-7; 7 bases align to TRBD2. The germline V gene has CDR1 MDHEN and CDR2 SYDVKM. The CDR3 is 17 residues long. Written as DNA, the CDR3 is TGTGCCAGCAGTTTATTCATGGGAGGGGCGAATTTCTACGAGGAGTACTTC. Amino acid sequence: CASSLFMGGANFYEEYF. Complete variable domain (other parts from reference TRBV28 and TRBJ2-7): DVKVTQSSRYLVKRTGEKVFLECVQDMDHENMFWYRQDPGLGLRLIYFSYDVKMKEKGDIPEGYSVSREKKERFSLILESASTNQTSMYLCASSLFMGGANFYEEYFGPGTRLTVT.

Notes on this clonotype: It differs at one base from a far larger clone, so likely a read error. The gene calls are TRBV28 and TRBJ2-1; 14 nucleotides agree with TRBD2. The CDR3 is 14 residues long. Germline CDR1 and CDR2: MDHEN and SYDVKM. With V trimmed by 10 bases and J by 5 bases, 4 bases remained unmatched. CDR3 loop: CAIRGLAGDNEQFF. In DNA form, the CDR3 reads TGTGCCATCAGGGGACTAGCGGGAGACAATGAGCAGTTCTTC.

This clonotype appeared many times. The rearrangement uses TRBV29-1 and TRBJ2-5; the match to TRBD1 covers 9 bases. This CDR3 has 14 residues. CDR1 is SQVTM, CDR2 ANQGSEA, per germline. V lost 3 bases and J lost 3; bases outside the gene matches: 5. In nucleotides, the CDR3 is TGCAGCGTTGAGTTTGGACAGGGGAAAGAGACCCAGTACTTC. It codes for CSVEFGQGKETQYF.

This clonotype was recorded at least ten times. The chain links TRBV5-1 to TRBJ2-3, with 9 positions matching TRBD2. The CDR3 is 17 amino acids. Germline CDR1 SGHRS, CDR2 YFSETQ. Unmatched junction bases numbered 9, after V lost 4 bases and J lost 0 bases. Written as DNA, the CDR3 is TGCGCCAGCAGCCCTTCTGACAGCGGGGGGAGCACAGATACGCAGTATTTT. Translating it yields CASSPSDSGGSTDTQYF. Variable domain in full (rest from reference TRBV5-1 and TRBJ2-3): KAGVTQTPRYLIKTRGQQVTLSCSPISGHRSVSWYQQTPGQGLQFLFEYFSETQRNKGNFPGRFSGRQFSNSRSEMNVSTLELGDSALYLCASSPSDSGGSTDTQYFGPGTRLTVL.

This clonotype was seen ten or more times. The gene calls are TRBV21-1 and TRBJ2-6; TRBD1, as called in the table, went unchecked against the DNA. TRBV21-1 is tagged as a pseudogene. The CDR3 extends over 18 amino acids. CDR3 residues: CASNLEDRASSGANVLTF. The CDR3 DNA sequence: TGTGCCAGCAATCTAGAGGACAGGGCAAGCTCTGGGGCCAACGTCCTGACTTTC.

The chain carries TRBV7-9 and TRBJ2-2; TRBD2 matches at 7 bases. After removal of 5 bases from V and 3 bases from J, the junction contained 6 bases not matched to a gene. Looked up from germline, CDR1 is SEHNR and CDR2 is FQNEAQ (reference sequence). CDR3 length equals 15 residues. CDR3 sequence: CASSLLAGDTGELFF. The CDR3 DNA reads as TGTGCCAGCAGCCTCCTCGCGGGAGACACCGGGGAGCTGTTTTTT.